This record concerns one TCR beta chain sequence. What it recognizes is unknown. V lost 5 bases to trimming and J lost 5 bases, with 27 bases between them. The CDR3 sequence is 18 residues long. Per the germline V gene, CDR1 is MNHEY and CDR2 is SVGEGT. These data are taken from a study of T cell responses to AZD1222 COVID-19 vaccine. Study-wide points: Mostly white British, mostly female donors; authors suggested clonal diversity may be underestimated. Of spike-specific TCRs, nearly half reportedly target regions left unmutated in variants. The CD4 TCRs associated with vaccination extended across spike and predominated at 160-218 and 743-854. Breadth and depth of Spike-specific TCRs rose after two AZD1222 doses.

TCRdb keeps only in-frame clones here, not all; method: immunoSEQ multiplex PCR. Of 100,000 to 150,000 clones in the sample, around 88% were seen once. The V call is TRBV6-2 or TRBV6-3, the J call TRBJ1-1; no reliable D call. The sequenced sample was peripheral blood, obtained on day 0 of MenACWY control vaccination. The clonotype originates from an adult in good health. The CDR3 DNA reads TGTGCCAGCAGTCCACGTCCGGTCCGCCTCGGCACGGTAACTGAAGCTTTCTTT. It encodes CASSPRPVRLGTVTEAFF.